This T cell receptor beta chain was recorded in a study of metastatic and nonmetastatic thyroid tumors. For the study at large: The authors compared repertoires across blood and tumor or nodule tissue from malignant and benign thyroid patients.

Each patient came to thyroid surgery without any prior treatment (of any kind). This CDR3 region has 13 residues. V was pared by 5 bases and J by 4 bases, with 6 bases between. CDR1 and CDR2 (germline): SGHVS, FNYEAQ. In the original processing: What underpinned the distant-metastasis classifier for papillary thyroid cancer was the set of CDR3 differences across clinicopathological groups. TCRdb re-analyzed the PCR reads using MiXCR. TCRdb, not the authors, supplied the V and J calls. The table records around 20,000 clones, approximately 30% of them present only once. This clone was detected ten times or more. Its specificity is unknown. Findings and caveats of the study: Significantly greater TCR beta diversity was reportedly found in malignant thyroid tumors than in benign nodules (in blood and tumor).

J is TRBJ2-6 and V is TRBV7-6, with TRBD2 as a possible D gene (6 bases). The sequencing input was tumor tissue. The TCR originated in a female donor with papillary thyroid cancer or a benign thyroid nodule (not recorded which). Some clones in this sample may be carry-over from other donors' samples. As DNA, the CDR3 is TGTGCCAGCAGCCGGGGGGGGGCCAACGTCCTGACTTTC. It is translated as CASSRGGANVLTF.